The clone carrying this T cell receptor beta chain is labeled medium-sized based on frequency. As yet, its antigen is unknown. Germline CDR1 reads LNHDA; CDR2 reads SQIVND (reference sequence). The CDR3 has 15 amino acids. The data belong to a study of T cell clusters in autoimmune cytopenias. TRB rearrangements were amplified by touch-down multiplex PCR with mixed TRB-A/B primers. TCRdb reprocessed the multiplex PCR reads and keeps a single row for each CDR3 protein, giving no DNA. The sample includes about 6,600 distinct CDR3 sequences. Some 34,000 genome equivalents of blood DNA were amplified for TRB. Study results and caveats: Exclusive TRB clusters were about 2.8-fold more numerous in healthy donors than in active autoimmune hepatitis. Physiological T cell clusters of healthy donors were apparently absent in primary autoimmune cytopenia patients. The T cell clusters came from computational analysis alone and lack functional validation. The cluster-lack signature was not seen for secondary cytopenia versus chronic lymphocytic leukemia.

This TCR came from a human donor with an autoimmune cytopenia or autoimmune hepatitis (not recorded which). This chain joins TRBV19 and TRBJ1-1; TCRdb lists TRBD1, though no DNA is available to test this call. Input material: peripheral blood. CDR3 residues: CASTRSGQGSGEAFF. Complete variable domain (other parts from reference TRBV19 and TRBJ1-1): DGGITQSPKYLFRKEGQNVTLSCEQNLNHDAMYWYRQDPGQGLRLIYYSQIVNDFQKGDIAEGYSVSREKKESFPLTVTSAQKNPTAFYLCASTRSGQGSGEAFFGQGTRLTVV.